The clone carrying this TCR beta chain was seen a few times. The sample comes from a study of blood T cell repertoires in COVID-19. Study context: The origin of the acute and convalescent COVID-19 samples was the United States, Italy and Spain.

The CDR3 length is 15 residues. The V and J ends lost 1 base and 5 bases, in that order; junction bases with no gene match: 6. Germline CDR1 LNHNV, CDR2 YYDKDF (reference sequence). In the source study's methods: Counts of nucleated cells, estimated from reference gene primer amplification, were obtained. Repertoires were generated with immunoSEQ multiplex PCR, while TCRdb's copy carries only in-frame clones and drops some. D and trimming come from the DNA, and the V and J calls and clone size come from that table. The sample comprises 200,000 to 250,000 clones, more than 75% of which are singletons, and about 4.1% rests with the top ten.

The receptor was derived from a man aged 50-59 years with acute or convalescent COVID-19. The sample comprised peripheral blood. The gene calls are TRBV15 and TRBJ2-5; 8 nucleotides align to TRBD1. The CDR3: CATSRVGQGAETQYF. DNA for the CDR3: TGTGCCACCAGCAGAGTTGGTCAGGGGGCTGAGACCCAGTACTTC.